The 24 T cell receptor beta chains presented below share a single source sample, sequenced in a study of molecular identifiers for immune sequencing clone quantification. Using its own MiXCR run on the PCR reads, TCRdb lists one record per CDR3 protein. The sample yields around 470,000 distinct CDR3 sequences, around 23% seen once. Sample: naive CD8+ T cells from blood, with Jurkat cell RNA spiked in. Subset noted: FACS-sorted CD8+CD4-CCR7+CD45RA+ naive T cells. These receptor sequences come from a human donor in good health. Some libraries in this study had Jurkat cell RNA spiked in.

The chain has TRBV6-1 and TRBJ1-1; 7 positions agree with TRBD1. The CDR3 is 14 residues long. V shed 6 bases, J shed 6 bases, and the junction held 10 bases outside the gene matches. Per germline, CDR1 MNHNS and CDR2 SASEGT. The CDR3 reads CASRPGQALPEAFF. The CDR3 nucleotides read TGTGCCAGCAGGCCCGGACAGGCCCTCCCTGAAGCTTTCTTT.

This rearrangement joins TRBV7-3 to TRBJ2-7; 9 nucleotides agree with TRBD1. This CDR3 has 15 residues. Trimming at V came to 6 bases and at J to 3 bases, leaving 9 bases not matched to a gene. Germline V lookup: CDR1 SGHTA, CDR2 FQGTGA. Here the CDR3 reads CASSSNGQGSYEQYF. In DNA form, the CDR3 reads TGTGCCAGCAGTAGCAATGGACAGGGGAGCTACGAGCAGTACTTC.

Turning to this clonotype: A much bigger clone sits one base away, suggesting this may be a read error. V gene TRBV2 combines with J gene TRBJ2-3; 9 positions match TRBD2. This CDR3 region has 14 residues. From germline, CDR1 is SNHLY and CDR2 FYNNEI. Germline trimming cut 7 bases from V and 2 bases from J; bases unmatched to any gene: 4. The CDR3 DNA reads TGTGCCAGCACCCTAGCGGGGAACACAGATACGCAGTATTTT. Encoded protein: CASTLAGNTDTQYF.

This clonotype was counted between two and nine times. CDR3 sequence reads: CASSQDREGRNTEAFF. The DNA of the CDR3 is TGCGCCAGCAGCCAAGATAGGGAGGGGAGGAACACTGAAGCTTTCTTT. This chain links TRBV4-1 with TRBJ1-1; the D gene is possibly TRBD1 (5 bases). The CDR3 consists of 16 residues. The V gene's germline CDR1 is MGHRA and CDR2 YSYEKL. The V gene lost 0 bases and the J gene lost 1 base, with 12 bases spanning the gap.

This clonotype was seen repeatedly, ten times or more. The chain uses TRBV20-1 and TRBJ2-7; 9 nucleotides agree with TRBD1. J lost 3 bases, V lost 1 base, and 7 bases had no gene match. Germline CDR1 is DFQATT and CDR2 is SNEGSKA (reference sequence). CDR3 length: 15 amino acids. CDR3 nucleotide sequence: TGCAGTGCTAGAGTTCAGGACAGGGGCTACTACGAGCAGTACTTC. It yields the protein CSARVQDRGYYEQYF.

The sample holds a few counts of this clonotype. This rearrangement joins TRBV5-5 to TRBJ2-7; D call uncertain. Trimming took 2 bases from V and 7 from J, leaving 7 bases between them. Germline V gene data show CDR1 as SGHKS and CDR2 as YYEKEE (reference sequence). CDR3 length: 11 residues. The CDR3 reads CASSFNGEQYF. The CDR3 nucleotides are TGTGCCAGCAGCTTTAACGGGGAGCAGTACTTC.

J is TRBJ1-1 and V is TRBV6-5; possibly TRBD1 for D (5 bases). The CDR3 has 13 residues. The V gene's germline CDR1 is MNHEY and CDR2 SVGAGI. Trimming removed 10 bases from V and 1 base from J, with 13 bases in between. The CDR3 protein is CATGGDWNTEAFF. The CDR3 coding sequence is TGTGCCACTGGGGGGGATTGGAACACTGAAGCTTTCTTT.

The sample holds one count of this clonotype. A much larger clone sits a single nucleotide away, making a read error possible. J is TRBJ1-4 and V is TRBV2, with unresolved D. The CDR3 spans 12 residues. V lost 7 bases and J 4 bases, leaving 7 bases between the germline ends. Germline values: CDR1 SNHLY, CDR2 FYNNEI. The CDR3 region has the DNA TGTGCCAGCAATCGGTATAATGAAAAACTGTTTTTT. Its protein product is CASNRYNEKLFF.

The V and J genes are TRBV30 and TRBJ2-7; 8 bases match TRBD1. Germline CDR1 GTSNPN, CDR2 SVGIG (reference sequence). The CDR3 runs 15 residues. V trimming: 3 bases; J trimming: 0 bases; junction bases outside the gene matches: 7. The CDR3 bases are TGTGCCTGGAGCCCCCGGGACAGGTACTCCTACGAGCAGTACTTC. Translation gives CAWSPRDRYSYEQYF.

This clonotype has at least ten counts. The chain is built from TRBV7-2 and TRBJ1-1, with TRBD1 matching over 12 bases. Trimming at V came to 0 bases and at J to 8 bases, leaving 7 bases not matched to a gene. The CDR3 extends over 16 amino acids. The germline V gene has CDR1 SGHTA and CDR2 FQGNSA. The CDR3: CASSLAGGQGAFEAFF. CDR3 DNA: TGTGCCAGCAGCTTAGCGGGGGGACAGGGGGCGTTCGAAGCTTTCTTT.

This clonotype has more than one count but fewer than ten. This chain uses TRBV19 with TRBJ2-2, with D hard to call. This CDR3 comprises 14 residues. Germline values: CDR1 LNHDA, CDR2 SQIVND (reference sequence). Trimming took off 7 bases at V and 0 bases at J, with 9 bases between the two ends. CDR3 nucleotides: TGTGCCAGTATGCCGTTCGCGAACACCGGGGAGCTGTTTTTT. Translation: CASMPFANTGELFF. The whole variable domain, remainder taken from reference TRBV19 and TRBJ2-2, is DGGITQSPKYLFRKEGQNVTLSCEQNLNHDAMYWYRQDPGQGLRLIYYSQIVNDFQKGDIAEGYSVSREKKESFPLTVTSAQKNPTAFYLCASMPFANTGELFFGEGSRLTVL.

Notes on this clonotype: A much more abundant neighbour one base away suggests this may be a read error. J is TRBJ1-5 and V is TRBV6-6; D may be TRBD1 (6 bases). There are 14 residues in the CDR3. Germline V gene sequence: CDR1 MNHNY, CDR2 SVGAGI (reference sequence). In DNA form, the CDR3 reads TGTGCCAGCAGTTTAGGGGACCAGGGGCAGCCCCAGCAGTTT. Residues: CASSLGDQGQPQQF.

This clonotype was seen many times. The CDR3 DNA follows: TGTGCCAGCAGCTTTCTAGCGGGGGGGCCCACAGATACGCAGTATTTT. This gives the protein CASSFLAGGPTDTQYF. The rearrangement joins TRBV7-2 to TRBJ2-3; TRBD2 agrees at 12 bases. Unmatched junction bases numbered 3, after V lost 3 bases and J lost 2 bases. The CDR3 is 16 amino acids. Germline V gene lookup returns CDR1 SGHTA and CDR2 FQGNSA.

This clonotype was detected ten times or more. The V gene is TRBV12-5, the J gene TRBJ2-5; D is unclear. Trimming pared 1 base from V and 5 bases from J, leaving 17 bases between. CDR3 length equals 16 residues. Germline V gene sequence: CDR1 LGHNT, CDR2 FRNRAP. This CDR3 is CASGLEGPGFAETQYF. The CDR3 DNA is TGTGCTAGTGGTTTGGAGGGTCCTGGTTTCGCGGAGACCCAGTACTTC.

For this clonotype: The final CDR3 position lacks the conserved phenylalanine or tryptophan, pointing to a likely read error. The gene calls are TRBV19 and TRBJ2-3; TRBD1 matches 8 bases. CDR3 length: 15 residues. Germline values: CDR1 LNHDA, CDR2 SQIVND (reference sequence). The V gene end was trimmed by 7 bases and the J gene end by 4 bases; junction bases not matched to a gene: 10. The CDR3 is CASTSDRDGADTQYC. CDR3 bases: TGTGCCAGTACCTCGGACAGGGATGGAGCAGATACGCAGTATTGT.

This clonotype was seen only a few times. The gene calls are TRBV28 and TRBJ2-7; 11 bases match TRBD1. There are 16 residues in the CDR3. V was pared by 5 bases and J by 7 bases, with 13 bases of the junction left unmatched. Germline CDR1 and CDR2: MDHEN and SYDVKM. This CDR3 reads CASSPGTGGLWGEQYF. CDR3 bases: TGTGCCAGCAGTCCCGGGACAGGGGGACTGTGGGGTGAGCAGTACTTC.

This clonotype came up many times. The V call is TRBV5-1, the J call TRBJ1-1; 12 bases are a match to TRBD1. V was pared by 3 bases and J by 4 bases, with 7 bases of the junction left unmatched. The germline V gene encodes CDR1 SGHRS and CDR2 YFSETQ. CDR3 length: 16 amino acids. The chain's CDR3 is CASSSRDRGRFTEAFF. CDR3 sequence (DNA): TGCGCCAGCAGCTCCCGGGACAGGGGGCGTTTCACTGAAGCTTTCTTT.

The V call is TRBV20-1, the J call TRBJ1-1; D gene unclear. This CDR3 is 13 amino acids long. The V end lost 1 base, the J end lost 2 bases, and 8 bases lay between the germline ends. Germline V lookup: CDR1 DFQATT, CDR2 SNEGSKA (reference sequence). CDR3 in DNA: TGCAGTGCTAGAGGGCAGCGCAACACTGAAGCTTTCTTT. It encodes CSARGQRNTEAFF.

This clonotype turned up a few times. The J gene is TRBJ1-1, the V gene TRBV4-1; 9 bases are shared with TRBD1. Germline CDR1 MGHRA, CDR2 YSYEKL. CDR3 length: 15 amino acids. J gave up 4 bases and V 1 base, and 4 bases lay outside the gene matches. DNA for the CDR3: TGCGCCAGCAGCCAAGGGGGACAGGGTAGCACTGAAGCTTTCTTT. This codes for CASSQGGQGSTEAFF.

This clonotype was picked up many times. The chain uses TRBV27 and TRBJ2-2; 9 positions match TRBD2. The CDR3 extends over 15 amino acids. The J segment lost 5 bases and the V segment lost 3 bases, leaving 4 bases of the junction unmatched. Germline values: CDR1 MNHEY, CDR2 SMNVEV (reference sequence). CDR3 nucleotide sequence: TGTGCCAGCAGTTTTCTAGCGGGGATGACCGGGGAGCTGTTTTTT. Encoded protein: CASSFLAGMTGELFF.

For this clonotype: This may be a read error: a much more frequent sequence differs by one nucleotide. This CDR3 fails to terminate in the conserved phenylalanine or tryptophan, so it likely reflects a read error. The chain uses TRBV7-9 and TRBJ2-3; 8 nucleotides align to TRBD1. The V gene's germline CDR1 is SEHNR and CDR2 FQNEAQ (reference sequence). This CDR3 is 16 amino acids long. V lost 5 bases, J lost 6 bases, and 13 bases stayed unmatched. The CDR3 spells CASSPTRQGIVDTQYL. For the CDR3, the DNA is TGTGCCAGCAGCCCAACCAGACAGGGGATTGTGGATACGCAGTATCTT.

The chain combines TRBV24-1 with TRBJ2-1; a weak D match, TRBD2 (6 bases). The V end lost 5 bases, the J end lost 1 base, and 8 bases lay between the germline ends. CDR3 length equals 14 residues. The germline V gene encodes CDR1 KGHDR and CDR2 SFDVKD. CDR3 DNA: TGTGCCACCAGTGGAGCGGGTTCCTACAATGAGCAGTTCTTC. Its translation is CATSGAGSYNEQFF.

The chain has TRBV6-2 or TRBV6-3 and TRBJ2-1, with 12 bases lining up with TRBD2. The ends lost 0 bases at V and 5 bases at J; junction bases unmatched: 14. Germline values: CDR1 MNHEY, CDR2 SVGEGT. The CDR3 runs to 20 residues. The CDR3 DNA is TGTGCCAGCAGTTACTCGATAGGGCTAGCGGGGGGGCCGTCGAACAATGAGCAGTTCTTC. Translated: CASSYSIGLAGGPSNNEQFF.

Worth noting for this clonotype: Since a much larger clone is just one base distant, this may be a read error. The gene calls are TRBV7-9 and TRBJ2-7, with D uncertain. The CDR3 runs 14 residues. The germline V gene has CDR1 SEHNR and CDR2 FQNEAQ (reference sequence). The V gene lost 4 bases and the J gene lost 11 bases, with 21 bases spanning the gap. For the CDR3, the DNA is TGTGCCAGCAGCTCCATAGGGTGGTGTGAGGCGGAGTACTTC. Residues: CASSSIGWCEAEYF.